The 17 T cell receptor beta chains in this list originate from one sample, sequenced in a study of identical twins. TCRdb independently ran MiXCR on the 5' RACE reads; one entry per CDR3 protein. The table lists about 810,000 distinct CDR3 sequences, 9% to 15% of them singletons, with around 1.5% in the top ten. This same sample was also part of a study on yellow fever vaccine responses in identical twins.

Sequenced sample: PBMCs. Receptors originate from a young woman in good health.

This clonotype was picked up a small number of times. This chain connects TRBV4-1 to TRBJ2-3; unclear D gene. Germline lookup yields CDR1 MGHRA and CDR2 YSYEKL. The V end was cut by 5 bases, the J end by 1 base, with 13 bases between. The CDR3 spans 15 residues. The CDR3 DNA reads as TGCGCCAGCAGCTTCGCCCTCCGAGGCACAGATACGCAGTATTTT. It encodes CASSFALRGTDTQYF.

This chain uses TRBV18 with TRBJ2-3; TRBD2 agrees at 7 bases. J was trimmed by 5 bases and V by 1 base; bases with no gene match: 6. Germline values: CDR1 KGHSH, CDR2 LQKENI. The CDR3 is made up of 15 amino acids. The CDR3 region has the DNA TGTGCCAGCTCACCACTTACGGGAGGTGGAGATACGCAGTATTTT. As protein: CASSPLTGGGDTQYF.

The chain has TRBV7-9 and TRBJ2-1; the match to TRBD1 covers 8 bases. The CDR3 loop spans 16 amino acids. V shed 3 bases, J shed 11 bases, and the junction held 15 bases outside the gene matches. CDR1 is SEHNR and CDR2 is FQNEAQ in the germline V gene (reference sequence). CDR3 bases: TGTGCCAGCAGCTTGGTTGACAGGGGTGGATTTTTGAAGCAGTTCTTC. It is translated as CASSLVDRGGFLKQFF.

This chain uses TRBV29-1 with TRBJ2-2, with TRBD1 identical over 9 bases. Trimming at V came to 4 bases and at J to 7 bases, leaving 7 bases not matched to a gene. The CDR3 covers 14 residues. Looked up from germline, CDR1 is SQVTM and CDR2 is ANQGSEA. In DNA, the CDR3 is TGCAGCGTTGTACAGGGGGCGCGTATCGGGGAGCTGTTTTTT. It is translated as CSVVQGARIGELFF.

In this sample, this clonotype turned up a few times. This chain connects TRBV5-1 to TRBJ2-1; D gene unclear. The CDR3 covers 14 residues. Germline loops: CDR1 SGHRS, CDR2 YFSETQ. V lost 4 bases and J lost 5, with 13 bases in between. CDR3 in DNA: TGCGCCAGCAGCCCCTTCTCCCCCGACAATGAGCAGTTCTTC. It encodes CASSPFSPDNEQFF.

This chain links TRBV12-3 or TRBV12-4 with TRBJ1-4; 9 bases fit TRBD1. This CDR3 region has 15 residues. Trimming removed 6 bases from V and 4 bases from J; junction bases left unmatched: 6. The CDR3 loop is CASRITGGGNEKLFF. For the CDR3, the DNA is TGTGCCAGCAGAATCACAGGGGGCGGTAATGAAAAACTGTTTTTT.

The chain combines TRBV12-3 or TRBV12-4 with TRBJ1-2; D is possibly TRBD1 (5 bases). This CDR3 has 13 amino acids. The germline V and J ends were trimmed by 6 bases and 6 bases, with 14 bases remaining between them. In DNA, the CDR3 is TGTGCCAGCAGCCCCGGGACCAGAGATGGCTACACCTTC. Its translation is CASSPGTRDGYTF.

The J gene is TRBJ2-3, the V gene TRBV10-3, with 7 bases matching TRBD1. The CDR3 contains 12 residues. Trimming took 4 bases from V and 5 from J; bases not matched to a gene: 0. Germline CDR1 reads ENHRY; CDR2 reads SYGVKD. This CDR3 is CAISAGGDTQYF. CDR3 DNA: TGTGCCATCAGTGCAGGGGGAGATACGCAGTATTTT.

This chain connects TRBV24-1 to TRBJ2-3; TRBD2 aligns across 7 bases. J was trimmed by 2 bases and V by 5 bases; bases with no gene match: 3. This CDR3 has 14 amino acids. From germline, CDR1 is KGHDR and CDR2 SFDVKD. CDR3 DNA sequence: TGTGCCACCAGTGCGGGACTAACCACAGATACGCAGTATTTT. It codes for CATSAGLTTDTQYF.

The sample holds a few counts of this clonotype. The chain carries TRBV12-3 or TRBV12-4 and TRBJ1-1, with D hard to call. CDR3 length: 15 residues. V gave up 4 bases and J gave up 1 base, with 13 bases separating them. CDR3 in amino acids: CASSSPDGTNTEAFF. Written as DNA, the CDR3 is TGTGCCAGCAGTTCCCCGGACGGTACGAACACTGAAGCTTTCTTT.

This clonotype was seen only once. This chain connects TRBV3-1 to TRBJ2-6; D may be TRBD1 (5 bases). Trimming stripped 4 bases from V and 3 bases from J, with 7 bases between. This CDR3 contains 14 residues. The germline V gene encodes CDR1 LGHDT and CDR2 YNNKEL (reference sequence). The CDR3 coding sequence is TGTGCCAGCAGCCCCAGGGATGGGGCCAACGTCCTGACTTTC. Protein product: CASSPRDGANVLTF.

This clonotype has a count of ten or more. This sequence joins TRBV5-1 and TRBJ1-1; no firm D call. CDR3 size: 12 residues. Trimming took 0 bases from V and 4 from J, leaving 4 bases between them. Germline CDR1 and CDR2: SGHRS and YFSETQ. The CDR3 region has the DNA TGCGCCAGCAGCTTGGGCAGCACTGAAGCTTTCTTT. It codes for CASSLGSTEAFF.

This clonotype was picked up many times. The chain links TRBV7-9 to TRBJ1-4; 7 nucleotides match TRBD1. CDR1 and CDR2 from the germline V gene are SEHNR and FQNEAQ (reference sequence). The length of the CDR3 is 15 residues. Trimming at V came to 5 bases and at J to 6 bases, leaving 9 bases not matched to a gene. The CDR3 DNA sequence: TGTGCCAGCAGCCTACGGACAGGAAAATATGAAAAACTGTTTTTT. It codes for CASSLRTGKYEKLFF.

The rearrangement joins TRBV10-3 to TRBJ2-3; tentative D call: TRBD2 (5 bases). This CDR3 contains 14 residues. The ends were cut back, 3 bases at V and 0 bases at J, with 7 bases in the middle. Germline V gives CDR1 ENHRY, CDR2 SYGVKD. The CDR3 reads CAISDGVSTDTQYF. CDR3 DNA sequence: TGTGCCATCAGTGACGGGGTTAGCACAGATACGCAGTATTTT.

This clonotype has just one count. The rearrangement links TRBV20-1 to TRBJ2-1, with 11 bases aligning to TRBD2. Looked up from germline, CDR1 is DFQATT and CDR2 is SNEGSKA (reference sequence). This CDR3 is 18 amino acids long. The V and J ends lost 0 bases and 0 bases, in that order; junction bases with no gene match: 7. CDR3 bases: TGCAGTGCTAGAGATGAGGTAGCGGGGGGGAGCTCCTACAATGAGCAGTTCTTC. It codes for CSARDEVAGGSSYNEQFF.

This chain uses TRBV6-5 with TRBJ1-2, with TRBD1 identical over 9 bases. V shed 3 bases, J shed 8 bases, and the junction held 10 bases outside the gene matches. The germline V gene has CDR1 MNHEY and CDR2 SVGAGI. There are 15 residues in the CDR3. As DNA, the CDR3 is TGTGCCAGCAGTTATTTGGGACAGGGAGCTGAGGGCTACACCTTC. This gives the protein CASSYLGQGAEGYTF.

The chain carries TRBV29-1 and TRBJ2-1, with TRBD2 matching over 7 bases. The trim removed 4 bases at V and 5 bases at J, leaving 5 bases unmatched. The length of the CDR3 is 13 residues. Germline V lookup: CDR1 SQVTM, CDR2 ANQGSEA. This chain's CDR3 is CSVVGTTDNEQFF. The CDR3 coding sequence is TGCAGCGTTGTGGGGACTACCGACAATGAGCAGTTCTTC.